This T cell receptor (beta chain) was obtained from a study of chemoradiotherapy in HPV16-positive cancers. Study summary: A couple of HPV16-positive patients' cells yielded candidate HPV-specific clones and common motifs.

Germline CDR1 MDHEN, CDR2 SYDVKM. The CDR3 spans 11 residues. The repertoire was sequenced with immunoSEQ multiplex PCR; TCRdb's copy has only in-frame clones and lacks some. The profile shows some 30,000 clones, roughly nine tenths of them singletons. About this clone itself: Antigen specificity is unknown. A junction boundary mismatches the germline segment, possibly from a read error.

Study observations and caveats: Only two HPV16-positive patients supplied the functional HPV-specificity definition. For HPV16-positive patients, expanding HPV-responsive T cells associated with longer recurrence-free survival. During treatment, candidate HPV-specific clones and E7-related motifs expanded in tumor.

This TCR was recovered from a human donor with HPV-associated anogenital cancer. V is TRBV28 and J is TRBJ1-2, with unresolved D. The sample consisted of blood, taken from a patient who underwent chemoradiotherapy. In DNA, the CDR3 is TGTGCCAGCAGTTTTGTCACGTCGACCATCTTC. Translation gives CASSFVTSTIF.